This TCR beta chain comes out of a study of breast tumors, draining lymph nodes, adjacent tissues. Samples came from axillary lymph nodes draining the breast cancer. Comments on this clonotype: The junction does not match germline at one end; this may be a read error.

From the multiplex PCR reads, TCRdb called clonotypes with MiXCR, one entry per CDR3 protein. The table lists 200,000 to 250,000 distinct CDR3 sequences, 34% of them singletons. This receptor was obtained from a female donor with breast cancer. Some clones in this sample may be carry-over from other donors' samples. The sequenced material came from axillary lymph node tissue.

CDR3 in DNA: TGTGCCAGCAGCCCTGAGTTGACTAGCGGGCGCACAGATCCGCAGTATTTT. Its protein product is CASSPELTSGRTDPQYF. The chain has TRBV7-6 and TRBJ2-3, with 10 bases aligning to TRBD2. CDR1 and CDR2 from the germline V gene are SGHVS and FNYEAQ. CDR3 length: 17 amino acids.